One sample yielded the 26 T cell receptor beta chains listed below, sequenced in a study of neurological immune-mediated disorders. Indicated time point: longitudinal time-point 2. TCRdb called the 5' RACE reads again in MiXCR, with one record for every CDR3 protein. The table has roughly 60,000 distinct CDR3 sequences, 8.5% to 10% seen once. The sample consisted of PBMCs. The receptors were sampled from a man aged 30-40 years in good health.

This clonotype was seen repeatedly, ten times or more. The chain has TRBV7-9 and TRBJ1-3, with TRBD1 matching 7 bases. The CDR3 extends over 15 amino acids. The V gene end was trimmed by 10 bases and the J gene end by 1 base; junction bases not matched to a gene: 10. The germline gives CDR1 SEHNR, CDR2 FQNEAQ (reference sequence). For the CDR3, the DNA is TGTGCCACCCCGACAGGGAAAGGTTCTGGAAACACCATATATTTT. Translating it yields CATPTGKGSGNTIYF.

This clonotype has at least ten counts. The rearrangement joins TRBV7-9 to TRBJ2-1; 8 nucleotides agree with TRBD2. V lost 5 bases and J lost 3; bases outside the gene matches: 3. The CDR3 spans 14 residues. Germline lookup yields CDR1 SEHNR and CDR2 FQNEAQ (reference sequence). The CDR3 loop is CASSRTSGYNEQFF. The CDR3 nucleotides read TGTGCCAGCAGCAGAACTAGCGGCTACAATGAGCAGTTCTTC.

This clonotype appeared many times. The J gene is TRBJ2-7, the V gene TRBV12-3 or TRBV12-4, with 11 bases that match TRBD2. With V trimmed by 3 bases and J by 0 bases, 1 base remained unmatched. This CDR3 has 15 residues. CDR3 in DNA: TGTGCCAGCAGTTTCACTAGCGGGAGCTCCTACGAGCAGTACTTC. This encodes CASSFTSGSSYEQYF.

This clonotype came up many times. The chain carries TRBV30 and TRBJ1-2, with D unresolved. The CDR3 has 12 amino acids. V lost 0 bases and J 7 bases, leaving 9 bases between the germline ends. CDR1 is GTSNPN and CDR2 is SVGIG in the germline V gene (reference sequence). CDR3 in DNA: TGTGCCTGGAGTGTGGTGGATGCTGGCTACACCTTC. Translation: CAWSVVDAGYTF.

This clonotype was detected many times. CDR3 sequence: CAISTGANEQFF. The CDR3 nucleotides are TGTGCCATTTCGACAGGGGCCAATGAGCAGTTCTTC. This chain connects TRBV10-3 to TRBJ2-1; 8 bases map to TRBD1. Germline loops: CDR1 ENHRY, CDR2 SYGVKD. The V segment lost 9 bases and the J segment 6 bases; nucleotides outside the gene matches: 4. This CDR3 is built from 12 residues.

This clonotype was observed once. The chain employs TRBV10-3 and TRBJ2-5; TRBD2 matches at 12 bases. The CDR3 extends over 15 amino acids. Germline loops: CDR1 ENHRY, CDR2 SYGVKD. V lost 3 bases and J lost 4; bases outside the gene matches: 3. This chain's CDR3 is CAISDPGLAGETQYF. CDR3 in DNA: TGTGCCATCAGTGACCCGGGACTAGCGGGAGAGACCCAGTACTTC.

In this sample, this clonotype turned up many times. This chain links TRBV20-1 with TRBJ2-5; 9 positions agree with TRBD2. The germline gives CDR1 DFQATT, CDR2 SNEGSKA (reference sequence). This CDR3 comprises 17 residues. The J segment lost 2 bases and the V segment lost 3 bases, leaving 13 bases of the junction unmatched. Here the CDR3 reads CSASPVTSGVWQETQYF. DNA for the CDR3: TGCAGTGCTAGCCCAGTGACTAGCGGCGTATGGCAAGAGACCCAGTACTTC.

This clonotype was found many times. This rearrangement joins TRBV21-1 to TRBJ2-5; the D call of TRBD1 is as the table states it, not checked on the DNA. TRBV21-1 is an annotated pseudogene. The CDR3 sequence is 17 residues long. CDR3 coding DNA: TGTGCCAGCAGCAAAGCGACAGGGAGAAGGGTCCAAGAGACCCAGTACTTC. Its protein is CASSKATGRRVQETQYF.

At least ten counts were recorded for this clonotype. The chain uses TRBV5-6 and TRBJ1-2, with unresolved D. The CDR3 runs to 15 residues. Trimming cost V 0 bases and J 1 base, with 10 bases left between them. Per germline, CDR1 SGHDT and CDR2 YYEEEE. The chain's CDR3 is CASSLDSPINYGYTF. For the CDR3, the DNA is TGTGCCAGCAGCTTGGACAGTCCAATTAACTATGGCTACACCTTC. Filled out from reference TRBV5-6 and TRBJ1-2, the complete variable domain reads DAGVTQSPTHLIKTRGQQVTLRCSPKSGHDTVSWYQQALGQGPQFIFQYYEEEERQRGNFPDRFSGHQFPNYSSELNVNALLLGDSALYLCASSLDSPINYGYTFGSGTRLTVV.

This clonotype was detected ten times or more. DNA for the CDR3: TGCAGTGCTACGTTCACTAGCGGGGGTAACTACGAGCAGTACTTC. Protein sequence: CSATFTSGGNYEQYF. V gene TRBV20-1 combines with J gene TRBJ2-7; 11 bases match TRBD2. CDR1 and CDR2 from the germline V gene are DFQATT and SNEGSKA (reference sequence). After removal of 4 bases from V and 3 bases from J, the junction contained 8 bases not matched to a gene. This CDR3 is 15 amino acids long.

In this sample, this clonotype turned up many times. The chain has TRBV27 and TRBJ2-7; 7 nucleotides line up with TRBD2. The CDR3 runs 14 residues. Germline trimming cut 6 bases from V and 3 bases from J; bases unmatched to any gene: 8. Germline values: CDR1 MNHEY, CDR2 SMNVEV (reference sequence). The chain's CDR3 is CASRPLGGSYEQYF. CDR3 DNA: TGTGCCAGCAGGCCACTGGGAGGGAGCTACGAGCAGTACTTC.

This clonotype showed up many times. V gene TRBV28 combines with J gene TRBJ1-4; D is uncertain. This CDR3 contains 12 residues. From germline, CDR1 is MDHEN and CDR2 SYDVKM. V lost 4 bases and J 6 bases, leaving 6 bases between the germline ends. CDR3 region: CASSSLDEKLFF. CDR3 bases: TGTGCCAGCAGTTCTCTGGATGAAAAACTGTTTTTT.

Many counts were recorded for this clonotype. The J gene is TRBJ2-1, the V gene TRBV27; D not certain. Trimming took off 0 bases at V and 4 bases at J, with 16 bases between the two ends. The CDR3 sequence is 17 residues long. Germline V gene lookup returns CDR1 MNHEY and CDR2 SMNVEV (reference sequence). CDR3 DNA sequence: TGTGCCAGCAGTTTATCAAGGCCTACCCAAAGGTACAATGAGCAGTTCTTC. The encoded protein is CASSLSRPTQRYNEQFF.

This clonotype was counted many times. The chain joins TRBV5-4 to TRBJ2-3; D is tentatively TRBD1 or TRBD2 (6 bases each). V dropped 9 bases and J dropped 1 base, with 18 bases sitting between them. The CDR3 has 15 residues. The germline V gene has CDR1 SGHNT and CDR2 YYREEE (reference sequence). The CDR3 loop reads CATTDEEGGTDTQYF. As DNA, the CDR3 is TGTGCCACGACGGATGAGGAGGGGGGCACAGATACGCAGTATTTT.

This clonotype was recorded many times. The genes are TRBV20-1 and TRBJ2-5; no firm D call. Germline CDR1 is DFQATT and CDR2 is SNEGSKA (reference sequence). Trimming left V 3 bases short and J 3 bases short, with 2 bases between. CDR3 size: 10 residues. The CDR3 spells CSASEETQYF. CDR3 in DNA: TGCAGTGCTAGTGAAGAGACCCAGTACTTC.

This clonotype was counted many times. V and J are TRBV7-2 and TRBJ2-1; D is unresolved. The ends were cut back, 2 bases at V and 1 base at J, with 9 bases in the middle. CDR1 and CDR2 from the germline V gene are SGHTA and FQGNSA. CDR3 length equals 15 residues. CDR3 sequence: CASSLSAFSYNEQFF. The CDR3 coding sequence is TGTGCCAGCAGCTTATCGGCTTTTTCCTACAATGAGCAGTTCTTC.

This clonotype was seen at least ten times. The chain has TRBV28 and TRBJ2-2, with D perhaps TRBD2 (6 bases). The germline gives CDR1 MDHEN, CDR2 SYDVKM. CDR3 length: 14 residues. V shed 1 base and J shed 6 bases, with 9 bases lying between them. The CDR3 spells CASSLLGGSGELFF. DNA of the CDR3: TGTGCCAGCAGTTTATTGGGAGGTTCCGGGGAGCTGTTTTTT.

At least ten counts were recorded for this clonotype. This chain connects TRBV12-3 or TRBV12-4 to TRBJ1-5, with TRBD1 matching 7 bases. V was clipped by 5 bases and J by 2 bases; unmatched bases: 6. This CDR3 is built from 15 residues. The CDR3 region is CASSPTGAGNQPQHF. The DNA for the CDR3 is TGTGCCAGCAGTCCCACAGGGGCGGGCAATCAGCCCCAGCATTTT.

This clonotype was seen at least ten times. The chain is built from TRBV10-2 and TRBJ2-3; no firm D call. The CDR3 consists of 11 residues. The ends were cut back, 5 bases at V and 6 bases at J, with 6 bases in the middle. Germline V gives CDR1 WSHSY, CDR2 SAAADI. DNA for the CDR3: TGCGCCAGCAGTCCCATGGATACGCAGTATTTT. Translated, it gives CASSPMDTQYF.

This clonotype was counted many times. The chain links TRBV3-1 to TRBJ2-2; the D gene is possibly TRBD1 (5 bases). Between the trimmed V and J ends, which lost 6 bases and 2 bases, there was a span of 16 bases. The CDR3 sequence is 16 residues long. CDR1 LGHDT and CDR2 YNNKEL come from the germline V gene (reference sequence). CDR3 residues: CASRERMTVNTGELFF. The CDR3 coding sequence is TGTGCCAGCAGAGAGAGAATGACAGTAAACACCGGGGAGCTGTTTTTT.

This clonotype was counted ten times or more. The J gene is TRBJ2-3, the V gene TRBV10-3; weak D call: TRBD2 (5 bases). Germline V gene sequence: CDR1 ENHRY, CDR2 SYGVKD. Trimming pared 3 bases from V and 0 bases from J, leaving 10 bases between. This CDR3 has 15 amino acids. The chain's CDR3 is CAISDGDSSTDTQYF. The DNA for the CDR3 is TGTGCCATCAGTGACGGGGATTCTAGCACAGATACGCAGTATTTT.

V usage is TRBV5-1 and J usage is TRBJ2-3; D could derive from TRBD1 or TRBD2 (5 bases each). The length of the CDR3 is 15 residues. Germline V lookup: CDR1 SGHRS, CDR2 YFSETQ. V lost 2 bases to trimming and J lost 4 bases, with 14 bases between them. CDR3 sequence: CASSFDRGPPDTQYF. CDR3 sequence (DNA): TGCGCCAGCAGCTTTGACCGGGGCCCGCCAGATACGCAGTATTTT.

This clonotype was seen repeatedly, ten times or more. The chain is built from TRBV28 and TRBJ1-5, with D possibly being TRBD1 (6 bases). Trimming took 11 bases from V and 7 from J, leaving 15 bases between them. The CDR3 is made up of 12 amino acids. Germline CDR1 MDHEN, CDR2 SYDVKM. The CDR3 DNA is TGTGCCGAAGGGGGGGTTGGGCAGCCCCAGCATTTT. Amino acids: CAEGGVGQPQHF. Using reference TRBV28 and TRBJ1-5 for the parts outside the CDR3, the full variable domain is DVKVTQSSRYLVKRTGEKVFLECVQDMDHENMFWYRQDPGLGLRLIYFSYDVKMKEKGDIPEGYSVSREKKERFSLILESASTNQTSMYLCAEGGVGQPQHFGDGTRLSIL.

This clonotype was seen at least ten times. The J gene is TRBJ2-5, the V gene TRBV20-1, with 9 bases fitting TRBD2. The germline CDR1 and CDR2 sequences are DFQATT and SNEGSKA (reference sequence). CDR3 size: 16 residues. V dropped 0 bases and J dropped 5; count of bases not matched to a gene: 10. The CDR3 bases are TGCAGTGCTAGAGAGACTAGCGGAGGGGACGGTGAGACCCAGTACTTC. Translating it yields CSARETSGGDGETQYF.

This clonotype was recorded many times. The CDR3 DNA follows: TGTGCCGACACAAGGAGGACCAAAAACATTCAGTACTTC. Amino acid sequence: CADTRRTKNIQYF. The rearrangement links TRBV24-1 to TRBJ2-4; TRBD2 might be the D (5 bases). CDR3 length: 13 residues. Trimming took off 12 bases at V and 2 bases at J, with 13 bases between the two ends. Germline V gene data show CDR1 as KGHDR and CDR2 as SFDVKD.

This clonotype showed up many times. The chain couples TRBV7-9 to TRBJ1-1; unclear D gene. V was pared by 3 bases and J by 5 bases, with 10 bases between. Germline CDR1 and CDR2: SEHNR and FQNEAQ (reference sequence). CDR3 length equals 13 residues. The CDR3 here is CASSLDSETEAFF. The CDR3 nucleotides read TGTGCCAGCAGCTTGGATTCGGAGACTGAAGCTTTCTTT.